This T cell receptor (beta chain) was recorded in a study of T cells expressing NK-cell markers. Looking at the study overall: One of eight sequenced donors was HCMV-seronegative; the other seven were seropositive. Overall study results and limits: HCMV specificity of the expanded NKG2C+ T cell clones was not established.

CDR1 and CDR2 from the germline V gene are DFQATT and SNEGSKA (reference sequence). The CDR3 is 16 amino acids. As regards this clonotype: Its antigen remains unknown.

For each CDR3 protein, TCRdb gives one entry from its re-call of the 5' RACE reads, without DNA. The sample has about 160,000 distinct CDR3 sequences. The sequencing input was blood T cells: a sorted CD56 or NKG2C T cell subset, CD4+ or CD8+ T cells, or bulk PBMC T cells (not recorded which). The chain has TRBV20-1 and TRBJ1-2. This clonotype originated in a woman aged 18-69 years in good health. This CDR3 reads CSASGGTGGRAYGYTF.